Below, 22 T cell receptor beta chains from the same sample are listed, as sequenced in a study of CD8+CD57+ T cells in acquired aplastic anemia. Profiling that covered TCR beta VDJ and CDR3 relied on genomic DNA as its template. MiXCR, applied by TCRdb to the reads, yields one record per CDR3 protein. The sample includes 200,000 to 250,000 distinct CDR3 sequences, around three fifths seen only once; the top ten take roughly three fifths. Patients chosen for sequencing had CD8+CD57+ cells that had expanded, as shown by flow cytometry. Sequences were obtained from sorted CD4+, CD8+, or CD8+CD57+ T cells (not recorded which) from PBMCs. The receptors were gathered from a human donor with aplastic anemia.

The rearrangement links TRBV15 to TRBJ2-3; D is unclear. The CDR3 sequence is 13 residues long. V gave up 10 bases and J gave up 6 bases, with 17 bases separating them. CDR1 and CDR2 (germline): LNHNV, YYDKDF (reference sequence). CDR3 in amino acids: CASSSTLVDTQYF. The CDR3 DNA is TGTGCCAGCAGTTCCACCTTAGTGGATACGCAGTATTTT.

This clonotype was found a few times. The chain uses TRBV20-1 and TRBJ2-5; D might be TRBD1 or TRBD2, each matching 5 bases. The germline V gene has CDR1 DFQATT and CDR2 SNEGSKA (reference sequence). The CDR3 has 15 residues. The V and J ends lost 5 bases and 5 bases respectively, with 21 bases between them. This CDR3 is CSASTVRGTGETQYF. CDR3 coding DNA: TGCAGTGCTTCGACAGTCCGGGGAACGGGGGAGACCCAGTACTTC.

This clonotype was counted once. CDR3: CASLPEVNTEAFF. CDR3 bases: TGTGCCAGCTTGCCAGAGGTGAACACTGAAGCTTTCTTT. The rearrangement uses TRBV18 and TRBJ1-1; unclear D gene. V was cut by 7 bases and J by 0 bases, with 9 bases left in between. The CDR3 has 13 amino acids. The germline gives CDR1 KGHSH, CDR2 LQKENI.

The chain's CDR3 is CSANPGSGSYEQYF. As DNA, the CDR3 is TGCAGTGCCAATCCAGGTAGCGGATCCTACGAGCAGTACTTC. This chain links TRBV20-1 with TRBJ2-7, with TRBD2 as a possible D gene (6 bases). The V end was cut by 6 bases, the J end by 1 base, with 16 bases between. The CDR3 length is 14 residues. Looked up from germline, CDR1 is DFQATT and CDR2 is SNEGSKA (reference sequence).

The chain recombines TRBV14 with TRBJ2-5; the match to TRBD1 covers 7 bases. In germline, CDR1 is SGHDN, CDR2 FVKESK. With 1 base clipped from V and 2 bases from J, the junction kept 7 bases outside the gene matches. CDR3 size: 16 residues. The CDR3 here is CASSQVRQGKQETQYF. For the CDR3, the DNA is TGTGCCAGCAGCCAAGTTCGACAGGGAAAGCAAGAGACCCAGTACTTC.

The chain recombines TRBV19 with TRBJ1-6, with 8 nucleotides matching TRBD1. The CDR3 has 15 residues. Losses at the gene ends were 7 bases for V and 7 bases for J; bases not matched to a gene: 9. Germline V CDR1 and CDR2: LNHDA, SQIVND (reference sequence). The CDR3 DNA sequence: TGTGCCAGTACCTTCGGGACAGGCGGCAATTCACCCCTCCACTTT. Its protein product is CASTFGTGGNSPLHF.

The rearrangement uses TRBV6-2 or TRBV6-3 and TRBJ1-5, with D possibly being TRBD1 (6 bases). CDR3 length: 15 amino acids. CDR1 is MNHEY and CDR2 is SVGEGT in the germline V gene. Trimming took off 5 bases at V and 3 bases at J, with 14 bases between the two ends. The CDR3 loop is CASSPDRRINQPQHF. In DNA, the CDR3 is TGTGCCAGCAGTCCCGACAGGAGGATCAATCAGCCCCAGCATTTT.

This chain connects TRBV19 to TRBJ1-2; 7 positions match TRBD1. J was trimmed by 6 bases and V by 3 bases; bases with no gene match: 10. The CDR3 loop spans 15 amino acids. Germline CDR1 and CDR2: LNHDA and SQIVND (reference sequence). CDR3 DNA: TGTGCCAGTAGTATCCCTCTAGACAGGGCGGATGGCTACACCTTC. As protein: CASSIPLDRADGYTF.

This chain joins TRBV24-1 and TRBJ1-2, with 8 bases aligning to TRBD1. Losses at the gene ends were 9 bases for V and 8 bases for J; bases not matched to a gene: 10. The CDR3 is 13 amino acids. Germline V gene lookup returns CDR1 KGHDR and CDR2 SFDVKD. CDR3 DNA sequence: TGTGCCACCTCACAGGGGGGAAGCGGGGGCTACACCTTC. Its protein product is CATSQGGSGGYTF.

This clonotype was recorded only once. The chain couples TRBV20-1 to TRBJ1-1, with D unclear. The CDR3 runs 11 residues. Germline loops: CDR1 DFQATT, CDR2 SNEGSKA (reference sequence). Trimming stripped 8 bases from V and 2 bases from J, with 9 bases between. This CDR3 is CSPRQNTEAFF. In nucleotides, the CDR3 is TGCAGTCCAAGACAAAACACTGAAGCTTTCTTT.

CDR3 in DNA: TGTGCCAGCAGACCCTCTGGAAACACCATATATTTT. Protein sequence: CASRPSGNTIYF. This sequence joins TRBV25-1 and TRBJ1-3; D gene unclear. V gave up 6 bases and J gave up 0 bases, with 3 bases separating them. The CDR3 spans 12 residues. Germline V gene data show CDR1 as MGHDK and CDR2 as SYGVNS.

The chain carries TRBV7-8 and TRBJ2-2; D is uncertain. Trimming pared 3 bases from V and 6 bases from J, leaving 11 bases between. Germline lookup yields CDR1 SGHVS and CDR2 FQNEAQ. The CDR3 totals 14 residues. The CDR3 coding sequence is TGTGCCAGCAGCTTCCGTGAGATCCCCGGGGAGCTGTTTTTT. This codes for CASSFREIPGELFF.

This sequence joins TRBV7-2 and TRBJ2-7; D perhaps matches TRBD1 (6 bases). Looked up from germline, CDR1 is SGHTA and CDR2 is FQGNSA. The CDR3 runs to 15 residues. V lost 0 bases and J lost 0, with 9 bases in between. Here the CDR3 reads CASSLAAGVSYEQYF. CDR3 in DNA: TGTGCCAGCAGCTTAGCTGCAGGGGTCTCCTACGAGCAGTACTTC.

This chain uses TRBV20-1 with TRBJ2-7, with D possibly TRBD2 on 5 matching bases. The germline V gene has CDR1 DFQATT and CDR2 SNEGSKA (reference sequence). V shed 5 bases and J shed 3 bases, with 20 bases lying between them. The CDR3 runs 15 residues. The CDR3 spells CSAVSGGSGYYEQYF. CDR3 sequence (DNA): TGCAGTGCTGTATCCGGAGGCAGCGGATACTACGAGCAGTACTTC.

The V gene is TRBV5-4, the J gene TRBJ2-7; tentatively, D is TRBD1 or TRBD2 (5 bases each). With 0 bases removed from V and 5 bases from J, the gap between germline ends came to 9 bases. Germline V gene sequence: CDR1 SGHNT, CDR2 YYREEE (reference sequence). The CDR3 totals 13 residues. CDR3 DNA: TGTGCCAGCAGCTTGGATCGAGGGGACGAGCAGTACTTC. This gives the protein CASSLDRGDEQYF.

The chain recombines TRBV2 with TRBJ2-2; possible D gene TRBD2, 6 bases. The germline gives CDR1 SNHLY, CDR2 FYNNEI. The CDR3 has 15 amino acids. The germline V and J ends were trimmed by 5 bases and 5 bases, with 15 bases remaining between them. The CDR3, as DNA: TGTGCCAGCAGTAGGCAGGGAGGTGTGACCGGGGAGCTGTTTTTT. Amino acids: CASSRQGGVTGELFF.

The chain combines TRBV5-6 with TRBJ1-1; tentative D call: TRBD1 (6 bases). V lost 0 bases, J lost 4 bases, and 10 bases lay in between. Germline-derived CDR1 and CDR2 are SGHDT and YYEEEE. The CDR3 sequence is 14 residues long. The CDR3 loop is CASSLVQGITEAFF. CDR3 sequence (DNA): TGTGCCAGCAGCTTGGTTCAGGGGATCACTGAAGCTTTCTTT.

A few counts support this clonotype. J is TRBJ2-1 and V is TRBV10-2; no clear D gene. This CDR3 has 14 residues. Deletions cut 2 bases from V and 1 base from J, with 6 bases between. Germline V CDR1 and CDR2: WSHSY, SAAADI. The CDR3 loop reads CASSEAVSYNEQFF. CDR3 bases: TGCGCCAGCAGTGAGGCCGTTTCCTACAATGAGCAGTTCTTC.

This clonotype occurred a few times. For the CDR3, the DNA is TGCAGTGCTCGAGCCCTAGCGGGCCTCAATGAGCAGTTCTTC. Its translation is CSARALAGLNEQFF. This rearrangement joins TRBV20-1 to TRBJ2-1, with 8 nucleotides matching TRBD2. The CDR3 is 14 residues long. V lost 5 bases, J lost 6 bases, and 9 bases stayed unmatched. Looked up from germline, CDR1 is DFQATT and CDR2 is SNEGSKA (reference sequence).

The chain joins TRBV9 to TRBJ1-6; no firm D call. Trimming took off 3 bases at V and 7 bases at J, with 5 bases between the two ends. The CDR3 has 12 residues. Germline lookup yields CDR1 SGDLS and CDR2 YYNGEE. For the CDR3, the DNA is TGTGCCAGCAGCGGGAGCAATTCACCCCTCCACTTT. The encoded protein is CASSGSNSPLHF.

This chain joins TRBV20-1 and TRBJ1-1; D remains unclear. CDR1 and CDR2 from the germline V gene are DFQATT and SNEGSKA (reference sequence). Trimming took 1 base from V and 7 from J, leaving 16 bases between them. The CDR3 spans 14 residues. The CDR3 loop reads CSARVGGPRIEAFF. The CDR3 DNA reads TGCAGTGCTAGAGTAGGAGGCCCTAGGATTGAAGCTTTCTTT.

The CDR3 DNA reads as TGTGCCACCGGTGAGGGGGGGTACAATGAGCAGTTCTTC. It specifies CATGEGGYNEQFF. This chain links TRBV10-3 with TRBJ2-1; D may be TRBD2 (7 bases). The CDR3 loop spans 13 amino acids. V gave up 10 bases and J gave up 4 bases, with 14 bases separating them. Looked up from germline, CDR1 is ENHRY and CDR2 is SYGVKD.